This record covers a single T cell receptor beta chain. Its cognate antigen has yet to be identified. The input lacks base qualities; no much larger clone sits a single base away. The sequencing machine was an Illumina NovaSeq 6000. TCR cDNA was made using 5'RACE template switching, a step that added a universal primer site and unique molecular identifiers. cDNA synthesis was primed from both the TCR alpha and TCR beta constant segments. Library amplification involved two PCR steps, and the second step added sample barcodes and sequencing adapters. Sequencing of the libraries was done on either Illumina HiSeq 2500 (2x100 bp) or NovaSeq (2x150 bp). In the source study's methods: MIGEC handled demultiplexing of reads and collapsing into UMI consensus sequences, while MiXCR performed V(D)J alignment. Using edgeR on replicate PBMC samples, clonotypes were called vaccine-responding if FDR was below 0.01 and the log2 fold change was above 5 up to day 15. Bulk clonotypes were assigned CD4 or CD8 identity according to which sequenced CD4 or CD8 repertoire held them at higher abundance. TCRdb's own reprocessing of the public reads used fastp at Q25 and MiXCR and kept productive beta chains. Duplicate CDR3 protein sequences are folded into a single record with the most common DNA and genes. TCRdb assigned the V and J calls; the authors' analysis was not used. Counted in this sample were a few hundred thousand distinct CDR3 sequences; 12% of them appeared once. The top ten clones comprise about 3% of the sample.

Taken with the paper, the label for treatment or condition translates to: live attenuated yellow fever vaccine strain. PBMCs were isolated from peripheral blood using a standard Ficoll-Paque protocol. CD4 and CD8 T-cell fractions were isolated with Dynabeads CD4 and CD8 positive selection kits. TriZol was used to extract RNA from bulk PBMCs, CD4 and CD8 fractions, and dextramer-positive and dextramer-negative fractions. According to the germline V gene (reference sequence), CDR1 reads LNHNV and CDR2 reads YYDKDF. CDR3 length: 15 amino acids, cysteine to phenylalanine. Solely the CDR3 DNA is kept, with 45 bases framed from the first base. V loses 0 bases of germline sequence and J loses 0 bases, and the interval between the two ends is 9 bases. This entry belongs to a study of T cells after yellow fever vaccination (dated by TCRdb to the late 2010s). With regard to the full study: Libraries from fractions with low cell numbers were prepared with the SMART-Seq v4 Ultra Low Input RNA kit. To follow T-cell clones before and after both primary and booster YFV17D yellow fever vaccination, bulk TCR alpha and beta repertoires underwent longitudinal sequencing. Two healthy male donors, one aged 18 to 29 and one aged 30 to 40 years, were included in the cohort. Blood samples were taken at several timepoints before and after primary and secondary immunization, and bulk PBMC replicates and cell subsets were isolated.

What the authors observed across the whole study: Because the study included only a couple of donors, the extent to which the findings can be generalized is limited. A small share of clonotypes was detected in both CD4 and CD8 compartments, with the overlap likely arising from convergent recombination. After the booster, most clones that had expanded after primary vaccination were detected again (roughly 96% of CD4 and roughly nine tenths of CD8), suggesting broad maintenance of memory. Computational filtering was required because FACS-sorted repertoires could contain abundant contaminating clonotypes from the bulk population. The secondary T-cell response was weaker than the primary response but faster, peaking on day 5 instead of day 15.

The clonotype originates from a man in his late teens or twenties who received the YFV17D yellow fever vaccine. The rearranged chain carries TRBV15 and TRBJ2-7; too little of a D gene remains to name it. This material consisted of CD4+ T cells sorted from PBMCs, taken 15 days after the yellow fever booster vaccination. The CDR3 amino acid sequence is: CATSRDYFSSYEQYF. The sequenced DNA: TGTGCCACCAGCAGAGATTATTTCTCCTCCTACGAGCAGTACTTC.